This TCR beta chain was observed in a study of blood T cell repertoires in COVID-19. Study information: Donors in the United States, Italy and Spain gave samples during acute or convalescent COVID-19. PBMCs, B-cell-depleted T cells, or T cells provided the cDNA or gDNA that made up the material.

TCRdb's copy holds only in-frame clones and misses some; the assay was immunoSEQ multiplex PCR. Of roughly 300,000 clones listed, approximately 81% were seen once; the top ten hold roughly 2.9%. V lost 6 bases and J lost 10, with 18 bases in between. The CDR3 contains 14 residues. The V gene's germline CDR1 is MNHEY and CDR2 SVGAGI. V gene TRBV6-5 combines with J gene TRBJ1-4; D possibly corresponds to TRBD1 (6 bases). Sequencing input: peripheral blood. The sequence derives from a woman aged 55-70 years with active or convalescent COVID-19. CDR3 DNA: TGTGCCAGCAGGGATGGACAGTTGTTGGGAAAACTGTTTTTT. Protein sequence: CASRDGQLLGKLFF.